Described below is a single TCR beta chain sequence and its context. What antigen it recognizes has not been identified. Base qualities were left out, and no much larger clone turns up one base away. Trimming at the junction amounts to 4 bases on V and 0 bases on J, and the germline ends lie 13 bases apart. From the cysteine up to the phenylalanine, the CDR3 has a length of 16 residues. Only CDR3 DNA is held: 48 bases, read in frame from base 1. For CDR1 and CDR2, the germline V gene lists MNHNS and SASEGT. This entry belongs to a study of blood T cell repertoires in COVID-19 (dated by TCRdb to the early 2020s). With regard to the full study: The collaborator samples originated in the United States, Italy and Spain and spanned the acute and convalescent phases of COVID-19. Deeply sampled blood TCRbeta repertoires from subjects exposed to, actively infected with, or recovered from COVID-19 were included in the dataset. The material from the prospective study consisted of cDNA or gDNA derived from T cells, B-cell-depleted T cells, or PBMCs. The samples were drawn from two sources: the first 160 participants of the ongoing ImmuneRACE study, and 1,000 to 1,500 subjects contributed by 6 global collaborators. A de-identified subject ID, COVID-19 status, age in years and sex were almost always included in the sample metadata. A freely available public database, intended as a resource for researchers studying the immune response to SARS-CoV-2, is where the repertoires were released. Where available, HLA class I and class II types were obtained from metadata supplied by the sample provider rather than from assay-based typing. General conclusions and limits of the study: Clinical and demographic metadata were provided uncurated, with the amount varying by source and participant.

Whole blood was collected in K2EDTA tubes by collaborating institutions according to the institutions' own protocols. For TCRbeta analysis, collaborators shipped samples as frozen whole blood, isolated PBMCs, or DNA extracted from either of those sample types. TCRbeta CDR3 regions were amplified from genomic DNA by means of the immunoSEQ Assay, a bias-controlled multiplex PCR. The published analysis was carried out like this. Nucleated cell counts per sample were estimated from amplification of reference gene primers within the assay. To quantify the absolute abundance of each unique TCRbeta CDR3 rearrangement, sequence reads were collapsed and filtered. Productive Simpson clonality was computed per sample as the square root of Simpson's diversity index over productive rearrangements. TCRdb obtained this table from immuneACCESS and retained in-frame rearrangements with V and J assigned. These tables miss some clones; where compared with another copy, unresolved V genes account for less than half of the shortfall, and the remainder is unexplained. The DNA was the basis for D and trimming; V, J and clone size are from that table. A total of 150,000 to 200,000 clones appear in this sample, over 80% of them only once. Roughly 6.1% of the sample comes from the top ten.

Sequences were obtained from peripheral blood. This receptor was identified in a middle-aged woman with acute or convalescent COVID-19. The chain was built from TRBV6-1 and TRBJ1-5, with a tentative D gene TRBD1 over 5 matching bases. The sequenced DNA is TGTGCCAGCAGTGGCCGCAGGGATTTTAGCAATCAGCCCCAGCATTTT. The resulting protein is CASSGRRDFSNQPQHF.